One sample yielded the 18 T cell receptor beta chains listed below, sequenced in a study of blood T cell repertoires in COVID-19. Clones were sequenced by immunoSEQ multiplex PCR, and TCRdb holds only the in-frame ones, with some missing. Here the sample spans more than 100,000 clones, 70% to 90% being singletons. Sequenced material: peripheral blood. The receptors were gathered from a human donor in a cohort sampled during active COVID-19.

This clone showed up just a few times. The chain couples TRBV28 to TRBJ1-1; 7 nucleotides line up with TRBD1. The trim removed 5 bases at V and 1 base at J, leaving 7 bases unmatched. This CDR3 comprises 15 residues. CDR1 is MDHEN, CDR2 SYDVKM, per germline. The CDR3 region is CASSRFRGKNTEAFF. In DNA, the CDR3 is TGTGCCAGCAGTAGGTTCAGGGGGAAGAACACTGAAGCTTTCTTT.

The table lists this clone with a count of one. This chain joins TRBV27 and TRBJ1-2; D is unclear. Germline CDR1 is MNHEY and CDR2 is SMNVEV (reference sequence). There are 14 residues in the CDR3. V lost 4 bases and J 3 bases, leaving 12 bases between the germline ends. DNA for the CDR3: TGTGCCAGCAGTTCGGCGGGATCTGACTATGGCTACACCTTC. Translating gives CASSSAGSDYGYTF.

This chain uses TRBV18 with TRBJ2-7; D gene ambiguous. V shed 2 bases and J shed 3 bases, with 8 bases lying between them. The germline CDR1 and CDR2 sequences are KGHSH and LQKENI. This CDR3 comprises 13 residues. CDR3 sequence reads: CASSPRTDYEQYF. The CDR3 DNA sequence: TGTGCCAGCTCACCAAGAACAGACTACGAGCAGTACTTC.

The CDR3 region is CASSVDLTGISGNTIYF. CDR3 coding DNA: TGTGCCAGCAGCGTAGATCTCACAGGGATCTCTGGAAACACCATATATTTT. This chain connects TRBV9 to TRBJ1-3; D might be TRBD1 (6 bases). This CDR3 comprises 17 residues. V lost 0 bases and J 0 bases, leaving 13 bases between the germline ends. Germline lookup yields CDR1 SGDLS and CDR2 YYNGEE.

The rearrangement uses TRBV14 and TRBJ2-1; 8 nucleotides align to TRBD2. J was trimmed by 1 base and V by 4 bases; bases with no gene match: 18. CDR3 length equals 20 residues. Germline CDR1 is SGHDN and CDR2 is FVKESK. The CDR3 loop is CASSLSPGIRGGNSYNEQFF. CDR3 DNA: TGTGCCAGCAGCCTCAGCCCGGGAATCCGCGGGGGGAATTCCTACAATGAGCAGTTCTTC.

The rearrangement joins TRBV27 to TRBJ2-5, with D tentatively TRBD2 (5 bases). CDR1 MNHEY and CDR2 SMNVEV come from the germline V gene (reference sequence). The CDR3 has 14 residues. Between the trimmed V and J ends, which lost 3 bases and 1 base, there was a span of 9 bases. The DNA of the CDR3 is TGTGCCAGCAGTTTGGCTAGCAGCCAAGAGACCCAGTACTTC. Protein: CASSLASSQETQYF.

The V and J genes are TRBV6-5 and TRBJ2-1; perhaps TRBD2 as D (6 bases). There are 16 residues in the CDR3. Germline V gene sequence: CDR1 MNHEY, CDR2 SVGAGI. The germline V and J ends were trimmed by 2 bases and 3 bases, with 14 bases remaining between them. CDR3: CASSYGVDYGYNEQFF. The CDR3 region has the DNA TGTGCCAGCAGTTACGGGGTGGACTACGGCTACAATGAGCAGTTCTTC.

J is TRBJ1-3 and V is TRBV6-5; D is ambiguous. The CDR3 covers 15 residues. Trimming pared 6 bases from V and 0 bases from J, leaving 12 bases between. Looked up from germline, CDR1 is MNHEY and CDR2 is SVGAGI. The CDR3 coding sequence is TGTGCCAGCAGCCGCGTTCCCACCTCTGGAAACACCATATATTTT. Protein sequence: CASSRVPTSGNTIYF.

The V gene is TRBV10-3, the J gene TRBJ1-4, with TRBD1 matching over 9 bases. Germline loops: CDR1 ENHRY, CDR2 SYGVKD. Germline trimming cut 6 bases from V and 5 bases from J; bases unmatched to any gene: 4. This CDR3 is 14 amino acids long. The CDR3 loop is CAIREDRGNEKLFF. The CDR3 nucleotides are TGTGCCATCAGAGAAGACAGGGGGAATGAAAAACTGTTTTTT.

V is TRBV9 and J is TRBJ2-7; D is possibly TRBD2 (6 bases). This CDR3 has 15 residues. Germline CDR1 SGDLS, CDR2 YYNGEE. The germline V and J ends were trimmed by 2 bases and 3 bases, with 15 bases remaining between them. The CDR3 region has the DNA TGTGCCAGCAGCGTGGGCTTAGCGGTGAACTACGAGCAGTACTTC. The encoded protein is CASSVGLAVNYEQYF.

V usage is TRBV29-1 and J usage is TRBJ2-7, with 7 positions matching TRBD1. Unmatched junction bases numbered 10, after V lost 2 bases and J lost 3 bases. The CDR3 has 15 amino acids. Germline lookup yields CDR1 SQVTM and CDR2 ANQGSEA. The CDR3: CSVEYTGTDLYEQYF. The CDR3 DNA sequence: TGCAGCGTTGAATATACGGGGACAGACCTCTACGAGCAGTACTTC.

The V and J genes are TRBV30 and TRBJ1-1; 9 nucleotides align to TRBD1. The germline V gene has CDR1 GTSNPN and CDR2 SVGIG (reference sequence). The CDR3 totals 14 residues. The V segment lost 2 bases and the J segment 1 base; nucleotides outside the gene matches: 2. The CDR3 region has the DNA TGTGCCTGGAGTCCGGGACAGGGGAACACTGAAGCTTTCTTT. This gives the protein CAWSPGQGNTEAFF.

The chain recombines TRBV5-1 with TRBJ1-5; tentatively, D is TRBD1 (5 bases). This CDR3 contains 14 residues. Germline CDR1 reads SGHRS; CDR2 reads YFSETQ. Deletions cut 5 bases from V and 4 bases from J, with 13 bases between. CDR3 in amino acids: CASRVEGPNQPQHF. For the CDR3, the DNA is TGCGCCAGCAGAGTGGAGGGGCCAAATCAGCCCCAGCATTTT. Combining the CDR3 with reference TRBV5-1 and TRBJ1-5 gives the whole variable domain KAGVTQTPRYLIKTRGQQVTLSCSPISGHRSVSWYQQTPGQGLQFLFEYFSETQRNKGNFPGRFSGRQFSNSRSEMNVSTLELGDSALYLCASRVEGPNQPQHFGDGTRLSIL.

V usage is TRBV6-5 and J usage is TRBJ2-7; D is uncertain. Germline V lookup: CDR1 MNHEY, CDR2 SVGAGI. With 8 bases removed from V and 5 bases from J, the gap between germline ends came to 10 bases. CDR3 length equals 11 residues. CDR3 amino acids: CASLSFHEQYF. The DNA of the CDR3 is TGTGCCAGCCTGAGCTTCCACGAGCAGTACTTC.

The rearrangement joins TRBV5-6 to TRBJ1-3; no clear D. Germline loops: CDR1 SGHDT, CDR2 YYEEEE. Trimming cost V 4 bases and J 0 bases, with 8 bases left between them. The CDR3 length is 14 residues. CDR3 DNA sequence: TGTGCCAGCAGCCCTGACATCTCTGGAAACACCATATATTTT. Protein: CASSPDISGNTIYF.

CDR3 protein: CASSAEAGGRAQYF. The DNA of the CDR3 is TGTGCCAGCAGCGCAGAAGCGGGGGGGAGGGCCCAGTACTTC. The J gene is TRBJ2-5, the V gene TRBV11-2, with 10 nucleotides matching TRBD2. Per germline, CDR1 SGHAT and CDR2 FQNNGV. The junction had 9 bases not matched to a gene; V was cut back by 5 bases and J by 9 bases. CDR3 size: 14 residues.

The rearrangement links TRBV7-9 to TRBJ2-1, with D tentatively TRBD2 (7 bases). The CDR3 has 14 amino acids. CDR1 is SEHNR and CDR2 is FQNEAQ in the germline V gene (reference sequence). Trimming stripped 8 bases from V and 5 bases from J, with 16 bases between. The CDR3 coding sequence is TGTGCCAGCCCTGGCAGGGGAGGGAACAATGAGCAGTTCTTC. Amino acids: CASPGRGGNNEQFF.

CDR3 sequence: CASLTTPSSYNEQFF. CDR3 bases: TGTGCCAGTCTCACTACCCCTAGCTCCTACAATGAGCAGTTCTTC. V gene TRBV6-5 combines with J gene TRBJ2-1; D remains ambiguous. This CDR3 spans 15 amino acids. With 9 bases removed from V and 0 bases from J, the gap between germline ends came to 15 bases. Per germline, CDR1 MNHEY and CDR2 SVGAGI.